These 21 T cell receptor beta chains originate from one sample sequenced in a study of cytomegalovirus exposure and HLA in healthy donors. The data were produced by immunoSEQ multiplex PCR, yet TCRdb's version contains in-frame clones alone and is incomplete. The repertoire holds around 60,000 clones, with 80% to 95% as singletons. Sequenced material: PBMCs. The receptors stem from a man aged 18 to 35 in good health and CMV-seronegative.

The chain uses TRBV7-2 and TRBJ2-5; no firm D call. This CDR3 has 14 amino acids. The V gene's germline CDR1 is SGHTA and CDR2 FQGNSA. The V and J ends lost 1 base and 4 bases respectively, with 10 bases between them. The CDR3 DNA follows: TGTGCCAGCAGCTTAGTGTCTCTCGGAGAGACCCAGTACTTC. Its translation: CASSLVSLGETQYF.

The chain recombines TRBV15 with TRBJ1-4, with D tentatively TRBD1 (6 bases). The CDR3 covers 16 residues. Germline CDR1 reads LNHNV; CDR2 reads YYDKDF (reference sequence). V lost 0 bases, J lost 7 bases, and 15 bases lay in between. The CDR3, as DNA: TGTGCCACCAGCAGAGATGTAGGGGGAAGGAGTGAAAAACTGTTTTTT. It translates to CATSRDVGGRSEKLFF.

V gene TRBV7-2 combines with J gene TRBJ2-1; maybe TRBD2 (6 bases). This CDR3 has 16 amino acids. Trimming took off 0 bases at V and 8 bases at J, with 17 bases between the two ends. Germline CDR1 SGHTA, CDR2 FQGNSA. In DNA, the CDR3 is TGTGCCAGCAGCTTAGCAGCTAGCGCCTCCCAAGATGAGCAGTTCTTC. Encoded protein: CASSLAASASQDEQFF.

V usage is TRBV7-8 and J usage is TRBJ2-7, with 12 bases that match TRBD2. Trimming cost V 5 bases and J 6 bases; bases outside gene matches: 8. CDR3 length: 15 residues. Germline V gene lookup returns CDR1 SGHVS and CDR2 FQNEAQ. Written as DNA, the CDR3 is TGTGCCAGCAGCCCCCCTAGCGGGAGGGCGATCGAGCAGTACTTC. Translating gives CASSPPSGRAIEQYF.

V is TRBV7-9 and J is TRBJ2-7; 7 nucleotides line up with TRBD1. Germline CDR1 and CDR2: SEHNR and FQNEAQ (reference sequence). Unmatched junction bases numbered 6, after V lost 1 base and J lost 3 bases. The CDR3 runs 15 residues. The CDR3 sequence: CASSLGGDRDYEQYF. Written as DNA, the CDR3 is TGTGCCAGCAGCTTAGGAGGGGACAGAGACTACGAGCAGTACTTC.

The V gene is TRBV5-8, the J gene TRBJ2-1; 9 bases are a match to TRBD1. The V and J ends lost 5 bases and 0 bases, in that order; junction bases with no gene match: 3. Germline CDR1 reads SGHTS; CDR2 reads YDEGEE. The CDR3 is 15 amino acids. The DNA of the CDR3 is TGTGCCAGCAGACGACAGGGGGGCTCCTACAATGAGCAGTTCTTC. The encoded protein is CASRRQGGSYNEQFF. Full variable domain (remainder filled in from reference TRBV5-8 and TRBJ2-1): EAGVTQSPTHLIKTRGQQATLRCSPISGHTSVYWYQQALGLGLQFLLWYDEGEERNRGNFPPRFSGRQFPNYSSELNVNALELEDSALYLCASRRQGGSYNEQFFGPGTRLTVL.

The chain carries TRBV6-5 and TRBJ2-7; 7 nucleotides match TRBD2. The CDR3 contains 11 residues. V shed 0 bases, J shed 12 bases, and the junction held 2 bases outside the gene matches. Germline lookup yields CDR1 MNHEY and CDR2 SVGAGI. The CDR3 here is CASSYSRELYF. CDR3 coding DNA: TGTGCCAGCAGTTACTCGCGGGAGTTGTACTTC.

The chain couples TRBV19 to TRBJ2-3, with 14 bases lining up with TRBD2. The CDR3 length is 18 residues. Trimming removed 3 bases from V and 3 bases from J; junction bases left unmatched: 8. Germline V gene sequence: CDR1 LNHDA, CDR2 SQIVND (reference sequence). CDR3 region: CASSMGLAGARKTDTQYF. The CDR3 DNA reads TGTGCCAGTAGTATGGGACTAGCGGGAGCAAGGAAGACAGATACGCAGTATTTT.

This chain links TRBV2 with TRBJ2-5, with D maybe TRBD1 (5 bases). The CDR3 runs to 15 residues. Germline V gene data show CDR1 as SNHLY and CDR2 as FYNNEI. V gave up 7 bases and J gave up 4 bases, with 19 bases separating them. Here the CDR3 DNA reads TGTGCCAGCACCTTCAATGCTCAGGGTAGAGAGACCCAGTACTTC. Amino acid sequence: CASTFNAQGRETQYF.

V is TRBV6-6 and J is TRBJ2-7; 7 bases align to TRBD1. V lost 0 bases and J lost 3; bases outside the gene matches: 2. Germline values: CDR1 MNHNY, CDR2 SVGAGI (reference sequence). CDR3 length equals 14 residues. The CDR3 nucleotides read TGTGCCAGCAGTTACTCGACAGGGAACTACGAGCAGTACTTC. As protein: CASSYSTGNYEQYF.

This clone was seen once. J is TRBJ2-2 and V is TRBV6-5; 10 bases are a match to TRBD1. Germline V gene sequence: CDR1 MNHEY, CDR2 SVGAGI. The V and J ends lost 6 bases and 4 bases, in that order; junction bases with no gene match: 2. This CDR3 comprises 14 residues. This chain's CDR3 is CASRGQGITGELFF. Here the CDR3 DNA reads TGTGCCAGCAGGGGACAGGGGATCACCGGGGAGCTGTTTTTT.

CDR3 loop: CASRRTGGGNTIYF. The CDR3 DNA reads TGTGCCAGCAGAAGGACAGGCGGGGGAAACACCATATATTTT. The chain has TRBV2 and TRBJ1-3; 7 bases align to TRBD1. The germline gives CDR1 SNHLY, CDR2 FYNNEI. CDR3 size: 14 residues. The V and J ends lost 6 bases and 4 bases, in that order; junction bases with no gene match: 6.

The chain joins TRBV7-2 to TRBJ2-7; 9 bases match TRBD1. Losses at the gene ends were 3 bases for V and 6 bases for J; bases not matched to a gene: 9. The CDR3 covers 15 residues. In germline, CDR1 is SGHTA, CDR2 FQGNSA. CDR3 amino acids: CASSFPSGQGSEQYF. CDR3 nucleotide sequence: TGTGCCAGCAGCTTCCCCTCGGGACAGGGTTCCGAGCAGTACTTC.

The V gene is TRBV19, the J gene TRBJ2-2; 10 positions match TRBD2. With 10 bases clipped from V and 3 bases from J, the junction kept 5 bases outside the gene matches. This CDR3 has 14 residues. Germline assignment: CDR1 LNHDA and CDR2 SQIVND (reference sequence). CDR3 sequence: CATRAGGYTGELFF. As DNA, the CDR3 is TGTGCCACCAGAGCGGGAGGGTACACCGGGGAGCTGTTTTTT.

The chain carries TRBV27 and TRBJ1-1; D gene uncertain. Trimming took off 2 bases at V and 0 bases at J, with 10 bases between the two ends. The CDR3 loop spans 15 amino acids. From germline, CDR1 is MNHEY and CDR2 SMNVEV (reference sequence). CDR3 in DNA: TGTGCCAGCAGTTTAAGTGGCCAACTGAACACTGAAGCTTTCTTT. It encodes CASSLSGQLNTEAFF.

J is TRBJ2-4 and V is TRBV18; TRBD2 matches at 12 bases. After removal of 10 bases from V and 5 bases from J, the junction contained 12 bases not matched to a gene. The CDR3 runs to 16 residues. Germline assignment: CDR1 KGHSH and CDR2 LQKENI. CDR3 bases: TGTGCCACCTCGACTAGCGGGAGAGCCCCTCAAAACATTCAGTACTTC. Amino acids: CATSTSGRAPQNIQYF.

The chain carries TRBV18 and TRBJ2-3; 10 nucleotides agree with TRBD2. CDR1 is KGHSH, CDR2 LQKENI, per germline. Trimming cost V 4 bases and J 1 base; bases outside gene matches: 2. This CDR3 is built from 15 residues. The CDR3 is CASSRGTSGTDTQYF. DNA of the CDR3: TGTGCCAGCTCACGCGGGACTAGCGGCACAGATACGCAGTATTTT.

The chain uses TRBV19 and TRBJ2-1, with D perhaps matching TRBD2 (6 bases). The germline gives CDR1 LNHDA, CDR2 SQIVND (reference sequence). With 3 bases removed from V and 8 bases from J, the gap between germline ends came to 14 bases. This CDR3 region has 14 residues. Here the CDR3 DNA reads TGTGCCAGTAGTATCCCCGGGACTGTAGATGAGCAGTTCTTC. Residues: CASSIPGTVDEQFF.

Written as DNA, the CDR3 is TGTGCCAGCAGTTTGACTAGCGGGAGTAGTGAGCAGTTCTTC. This gives the protein CASSLTSGSSEQFF. The gene calls are TRBV6-1 and TRBJ2-1, with 12 bases lining up with TRBD2. CDR1 is MNHNS and CDR2 is SASEGT in the germline V gene. V dropped 5 bases and J dropped 9; count of bases not matched to a gene: 5. This CDR3 region has 14 residues.

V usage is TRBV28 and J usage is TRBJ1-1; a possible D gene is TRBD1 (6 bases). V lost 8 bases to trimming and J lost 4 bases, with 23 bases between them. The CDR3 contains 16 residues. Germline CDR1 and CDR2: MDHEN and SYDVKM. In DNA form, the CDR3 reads TGTGCCAGCGTAGGAAACCGACAGGATCGATCCACTGAAGCTTTCTTT. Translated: CASVGNRQDRSTEAFF.

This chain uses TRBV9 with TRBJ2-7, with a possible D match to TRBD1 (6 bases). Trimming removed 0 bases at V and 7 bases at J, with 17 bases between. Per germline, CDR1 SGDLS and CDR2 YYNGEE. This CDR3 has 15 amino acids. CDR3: CASSVGGGGLGEQYF. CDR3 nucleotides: TGTGCCAGCAGCGTAGGGGGTGGGGGCCTTGGTGAGCAGTACTTC.